This TCR beta chain was captured in a study of blood T cell repertoires in COVID-19. On the study more broadly: The samples span acute and convalescent COVID-19 from the United States, Italy and Spain.

This clone was observed a handful of times. The protocol was immunoSEQ multiplex PCR, while the TCRdb copy is restricted to in-frame clones and leaves out a portion. This sample has a few hundred thousand clones, with around 89% found just once. Enrolled through a virtual design, the participants were between 18 and 89 years of age and came from under 25 US areas. The V end lost 3 bases, the J end lost 2 bases, and 19 bases lay between the germline ends. CDR1 is SGHVS and CDR2 is FQNEAQ in the germline V gene. The CDR3 covers 17 residues. The chain recombines TRBV7-8 with TRBJ1-1; maybe TRBD1 (6 bases). Sequencing was carried out using PBMCs or T cells enriched from blood (not recorded which). The receptor's source is a woman in her fifties or sixties in a cohort exposed to, infected with or recovered from COVID-19 (not recorded which). The CDR3 nucleotides read TGTGCCAGCAGCTTCGGACTTGGGGCAGGGGTTAACACTGAAGCTTTCTTT. This encodes CASSFGLGAGVNTEAFF.